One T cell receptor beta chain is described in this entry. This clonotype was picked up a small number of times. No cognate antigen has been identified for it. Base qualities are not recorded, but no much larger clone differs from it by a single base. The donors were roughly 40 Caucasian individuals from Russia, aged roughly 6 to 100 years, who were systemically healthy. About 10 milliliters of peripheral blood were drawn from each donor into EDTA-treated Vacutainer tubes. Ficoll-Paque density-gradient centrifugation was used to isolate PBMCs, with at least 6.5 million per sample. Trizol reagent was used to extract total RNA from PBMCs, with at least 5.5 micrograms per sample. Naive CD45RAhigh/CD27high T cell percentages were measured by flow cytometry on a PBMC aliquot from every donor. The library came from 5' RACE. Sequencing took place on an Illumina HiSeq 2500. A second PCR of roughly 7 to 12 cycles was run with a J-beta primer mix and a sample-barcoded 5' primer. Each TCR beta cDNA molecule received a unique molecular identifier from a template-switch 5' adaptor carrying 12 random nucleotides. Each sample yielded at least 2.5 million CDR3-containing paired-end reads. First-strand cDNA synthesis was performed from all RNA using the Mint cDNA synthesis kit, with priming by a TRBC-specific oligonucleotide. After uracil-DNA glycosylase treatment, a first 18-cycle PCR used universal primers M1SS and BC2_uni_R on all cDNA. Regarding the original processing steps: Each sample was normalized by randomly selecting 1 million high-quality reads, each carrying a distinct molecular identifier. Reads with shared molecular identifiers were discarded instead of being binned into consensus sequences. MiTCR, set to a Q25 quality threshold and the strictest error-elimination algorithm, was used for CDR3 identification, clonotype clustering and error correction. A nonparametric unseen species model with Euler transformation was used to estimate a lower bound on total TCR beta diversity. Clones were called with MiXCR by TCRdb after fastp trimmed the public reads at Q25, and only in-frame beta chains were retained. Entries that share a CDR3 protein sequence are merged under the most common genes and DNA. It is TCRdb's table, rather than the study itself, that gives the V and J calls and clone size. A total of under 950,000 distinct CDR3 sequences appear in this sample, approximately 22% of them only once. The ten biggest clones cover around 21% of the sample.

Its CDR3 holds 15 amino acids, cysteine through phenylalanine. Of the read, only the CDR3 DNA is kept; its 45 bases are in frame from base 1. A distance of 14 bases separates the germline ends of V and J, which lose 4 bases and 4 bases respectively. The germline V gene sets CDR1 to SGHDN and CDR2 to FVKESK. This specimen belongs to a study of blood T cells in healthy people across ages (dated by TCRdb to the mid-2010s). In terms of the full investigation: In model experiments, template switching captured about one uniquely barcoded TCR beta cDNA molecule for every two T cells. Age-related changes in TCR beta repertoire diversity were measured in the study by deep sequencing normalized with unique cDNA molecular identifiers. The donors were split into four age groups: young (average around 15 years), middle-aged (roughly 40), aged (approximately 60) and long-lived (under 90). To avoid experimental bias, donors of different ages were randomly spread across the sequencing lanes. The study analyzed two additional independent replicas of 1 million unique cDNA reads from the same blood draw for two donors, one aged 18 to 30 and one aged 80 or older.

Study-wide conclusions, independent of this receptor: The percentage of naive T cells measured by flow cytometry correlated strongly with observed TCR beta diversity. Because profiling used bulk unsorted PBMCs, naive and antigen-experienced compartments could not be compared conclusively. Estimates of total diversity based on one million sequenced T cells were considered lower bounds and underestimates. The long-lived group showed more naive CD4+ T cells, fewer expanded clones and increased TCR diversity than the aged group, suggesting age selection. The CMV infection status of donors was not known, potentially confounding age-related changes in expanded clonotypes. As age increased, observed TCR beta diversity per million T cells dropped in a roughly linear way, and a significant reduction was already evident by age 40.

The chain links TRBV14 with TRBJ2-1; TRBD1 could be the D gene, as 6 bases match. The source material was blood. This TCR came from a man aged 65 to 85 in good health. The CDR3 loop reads CASSRSGHRYNEQFF. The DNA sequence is TGTGCCAGCAGCCGATCGGGACACCGGTACAATGAGCAGTTCTTC. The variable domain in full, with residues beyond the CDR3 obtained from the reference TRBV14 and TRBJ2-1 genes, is EAGVTQFPSHSVIEKGQTVTLRCDPISGHDNLYWYRRVMGKEIKFLLHFVKESKQDESGMPNNRFLAERTGGTYSTLKVQPAELEDSGVYFCASSRSGHRYNEQFFGPGTRLTVL.